Each of the 16 T cell receptor beta chains below was sequenced from the same sample in a study of blood T cell repertoires in COVID-19 (dated by TCRdb to 2019 to 2021). Library creation used the immunoSEQ multiplex PCR assay. TCRdb limited this immuneACCESS table to in-frame rearrangements with V and J called. A share of clones is missing; checked studies link under half to unresolved V genes, and the rest is unexplained. This sample has approximately 160,000 clones in its table, and approximately 83% of those were observed once. The biggest ten clones account for roughly 2.8% of the sample. The specimen was peripheral blood. These receptors were collected from a woman aged 55-70 years with acute or convalescent COVID-19.

CDR3 DNA: TGTGCCAGCAGTTTAAACAGGGGACAGCTTAACGAGCAGTACTTC. It translates to CASSLNRGQLNEQYF. This chain uses TRBV28 with TRBJ2-7; 7 nucleotides match TRBD1. Germline V gene sequence: CDR1 MDHEN, CDR2 SYDVKM. V dropped 2 bases and J dropped 5; count of bases not matched to a gene: 9. The CDR3 contains 15 residues.

The chain employs TRBV27 and TRBJ1-4; 7 bases map to TRBD1. Unmatched junction bases numbered 9, after V lost 4 bases and J lost 7 bases. CDR3 length equals 15 residues. Germline V gene sequence: CDR1 MNHEY, CDR2 SMNVEV (reference sequence). CDR3 nucleotides: TGTGCCAGCAGTTCCCTGACAGGGTCCGTTGAAAAACTGTTTTTT. The encoded protein is CASSSLTGSVEKLFF.

V usage is TRBV4-3 and J usage is TRBJ2-5; 8 nucleotides line up with TRBD1. V lost 0 bases, J lost 4 bases, and 7 bases stayed unmatched. Looked up from germline, CDR1 is LGHNA and CDR2 is YSLEER. The CDR3 is 16 amino acids. In nucleotides, the CDR3 is TGCGCCAGCAGCCAAGAGTCGGCAGGGGGCGGAGAGACCCAGTACTTC. Amino acids: CASSQESAGGGETQYF.

V is TRBV7-9 and J is TRBJ2-7; 8 bases are shared with TRBD1. The CDR3 totals 16 residues. Germline V lookup: CDR1 SEHNR, CDR2 FQNEAQ (reference sequence). The V and J ends lost 5 bases and 1 base, in that order; junction bases with no gene match: 10. The CDR3 spells CASSAAGTGRSYEQYF. Here the CDR3 DNA reads TGTGCCAGCAGCGCCGCCGGGACAGGTCGGTCCTACGAGCAGTACTTC. Drawing the rest from reference TRBV7-9 and TRBJ2-7, the complete variable domain is DTGVSQNPRHKITKRGQNVTFRCDPISEHNRLYWYRQTLGQGPEFLTYFQNEAQLEKSRLLSDRFSAERPKGSFSTLEIQRTEQGDSAMYLCASSAAGTGRSYEQYFGPGTRLTVT.

This chain connects TRBV9 to TRBJ2-5; TRBD2 might be the D (5 bases). This CDR3 is built from 16 residues. Germline V lookup: CDR1 SGDLS, CDR2 YYNGEE. Trimming removed 0 bases at V and 2 bases at J, with 14 bases between. The CDR3 sequence is CASSVAIKEGQETQYF. CDR3 DNA sequence: TGTGCCAGCAGCGTAGCCATTAAAGAGGGACAAGAGACCCAGTACTTC.

For the CDR3, the DNA is TGCAGCGTTAAGCTTAGAATGAACACTGAAGCTTTCTTT. Translated: CSVKLRMNTEAFF. V and J are TRBV29-1 and TRBJ1-1; D is ambiguous. This CDR3 has 13 amino acids. The V gene lost 5 bases and the J gene lost 0 bases, with 10 bases spanning the gap. The germline gives CDR1 SQVTM, CDR2 ANQGSEA.

The genes are TRBV5-6 and TRBJ2-3, with 9 positions matching TRBD1. Trimming at V came to 0 bases and at J to 3 bases, leaving 5 bases not matched to a gene. The CDR3 loop spans 16 amino acids. Germline CDR1 and CDR2: SGHDT and YYEEEE. The CDR3 DNA sequence: TGTGCCAGCAGCTTGGGTACAGGGGGCTATACAGATACGCAGTATTTT. As protein: CASSLGTGGYTDTQYF.

The V call is TRBV28, the J call TRBJ2-3, with 8 bases lining up with TRBD2. Per the germline V gene, CDR1 is MDHEN and CDR2 is SYDVKM. This CDR3 region has 14 residues. V trimming: 6 bases; J trimming: 8 bases; junction bases outside the gene matches: 10. The CDR3 spells CASRPMTSVGTQYF. The CDR3, as DNA: TGTGCCAGCAGGCCCATGACTAGCGTTGGTACGCAGTATTTT.

For the CDR3, the DNA is TGTGCCAGCAGCCGAAGGGGGACGGGCTCCTACGAGCAGTACTTC. Translated: CASSRRGTGSYEQYF. The V call is TRBV3-1 (or the pseudogene TRBV3-2), the J call TRBJ2-7; D is perhaps TRBD1 (6 bases). Germline assignment: CDR1 LGHDT and CDR2 YNNKEL (reference sequence). This CDR3 region has 15 residues. V was trimmed by 4 bases and J by 0 bases, leaving 13 bases between them.

The rearrangement joins TRBV25-1 to TRBJ1-2; 9 nucleotides align to TRBD1. V was clipped by 4 bases and J by 4 bases; unmatched bases: 7. Germline V gene sequence: CDR1 MGHDK, CDR2 SYGVNS. There are 15 residues in the CDR3. The CDR3 protein is CASSGTGTGIYGYTF. CDR3 bases: TGTGCCAGCAGTGGAACCGGGACAGGGATCTATGGCTACACCTTC.

This chain uses TRBV5-6 with TRBJ1-2; 10 nucleotides match TRBD1. The length of the CDR3 is 14 residues. From germline, CDR1 is SGHDT and CDR2 YYEEEE. V lost 4 bases, J lost 4 bases, and 4 bases stayed unmatched. As DNA, the CDR3 is TGTGCCAGCAGCCTGACAGGGGGCAGCTATGGCTACACCTTC. Encoded protein: CASSLTGGSYGYTF.

The chain carries TRBV18 and TRBJ1-4; perhaps TRBD1 as D (6 bases). This CDR3 region has 15 residues. Trimming stripped 5 bases from V and 0 bases from J, with 10 bases between. Germline V gene sequence: CDR1 KGHSH, CDR2 LQKENI. In DNA, the CDR3 is TGTGCCAGCTCATCAGGGGCTGCAACTAATGAAAAACTGTTTTTT. This codes for CASSSGAATNEKLFF. The full variable domain, rest sourced from reference TRBV18 and TRBJ1-4, is NAGVMQNPRHLVRRRGQEARLRCSPMKGHSHVYWYRQLPEEGLKFMVYLQKENIIDESGMPKERFSAEFPKEGPSILRIQQVVRGDSAAYFCASSSGAATNEKLFFGSGTQLSVL.

The V gene is TRBV4-3, the J gene TRBJ2-7; the D gene is possibly TRBD2 (5 bases). The CDR3 runs to 13 residues. CDR1 is LGHNA and CDR2 is YSLEER in the germline V gene. With 1 base removed from V and 3 bases from J, the gap between germline ends came to 7 bases. CDR3 DNA: TGCGCCAGCAGCCAAGTCCGGGACTACGAGCAGTACTTC. Its translation: CASSQVRDYEQYF.

The chain employs TRBV4-2 and TRBJ1-2; the D is unclear. The CDR3 is 14 residues long. Looked up from germline, CDR1 is LGHNA and CDR2 is YNFKEQ. V lost 1 base to trimming and J lost 7 bases, with 13 bases between them. CDR3 DNA: TGTGCCAGCAGCCAAGTTCGGACGGAGGGTGGCTACACCTTC. Amino acid sequence: CASSQVRTEGGYTF.

The chain recombines TRBV18 with TRBJ1-6; 11 nucleotides match TRBD1. This CDR3 is built from 14 residues. With 3 bases clipped from V and 10 bases from J, the junction kept 2 bases outside the gene matches. Germline-derived CDR1 and CDR2 are KGHSH and LQKENI. CDR3 region: CASSPGQGASPLHF. CDR3 in DNA: TGTGCCAGCTCACCTGGACAGGGGGCCTCACCCCTCCACTTT. Complete variable domain (other parts from reference TRBV18 and TRBJ1-6): NAGVMQNPRHLVRRRGQEARLRCSPMKGHSHVYWYRQLPEEGLKFMVYLQKENIIDESGMPKERFSAEFPKEGPSILRIQQVVRGDSAAYFCASSPGQGASPLHFGNGTRLTVT.

The chain joins TRBV11-2 to TRBJ1-2; weak D call: TRBD1 (5 bases). Per germline, CDR1 SGHAT and CDR2 FQNNGV. CDR3 length equals 16 residues. V shed 5 bases and J shed 4 bases, with 20 bases lying between them. CDR3 loop: CASSQGSSSAAYGYTF. CDR3 nucleotide sequence: TGTGCCAGCAGCCAGGGTAGTAGTTCAGCAGCCTATGGCTACACCTTC.